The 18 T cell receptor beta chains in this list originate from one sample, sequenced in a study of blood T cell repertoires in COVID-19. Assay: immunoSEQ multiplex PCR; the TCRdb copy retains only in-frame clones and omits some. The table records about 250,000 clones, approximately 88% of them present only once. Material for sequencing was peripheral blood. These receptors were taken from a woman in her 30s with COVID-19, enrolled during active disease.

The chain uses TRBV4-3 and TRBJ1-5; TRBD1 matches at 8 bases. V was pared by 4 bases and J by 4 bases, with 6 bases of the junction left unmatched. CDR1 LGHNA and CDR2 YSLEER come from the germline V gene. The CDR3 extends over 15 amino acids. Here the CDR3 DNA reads TGCGCCAGCAGCCGGGAGAGGACAGGGAATCAGCCCCAGCATTTT. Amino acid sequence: CASSRERTGNQPQHF.

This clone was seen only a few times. This CDR3 is CASSEERDYGYTF. The CDR3 region has the DNA TGTGCCAGCAGTGAGGAACGGGACTATGGCTACACCTTC. The chain employs TRBV2 and TRBJ1-2; D is undetermined. Germline assignment: CDR1 SNHLY and CDR2 FYNNEI. CDR3 length equals 13 residues. V lost 3 bases and J lost 3, with 8 bases in between.

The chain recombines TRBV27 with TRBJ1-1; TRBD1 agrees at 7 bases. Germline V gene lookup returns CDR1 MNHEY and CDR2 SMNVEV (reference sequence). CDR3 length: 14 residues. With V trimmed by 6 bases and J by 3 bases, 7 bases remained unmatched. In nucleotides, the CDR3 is TGTGCCAGCAGCCCTCAGAGGGGGCACACTGAAGCTTTCTTT. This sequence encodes CASSPQRGHTEAFF.

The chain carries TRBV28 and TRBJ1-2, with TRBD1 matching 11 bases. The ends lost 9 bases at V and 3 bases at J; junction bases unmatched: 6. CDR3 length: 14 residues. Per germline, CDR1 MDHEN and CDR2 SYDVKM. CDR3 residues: CASTRDRGDYGYTF. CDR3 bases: TGTGCCAGTACCCGGGACAGGGGGGACTATGGCTACACCTTC.

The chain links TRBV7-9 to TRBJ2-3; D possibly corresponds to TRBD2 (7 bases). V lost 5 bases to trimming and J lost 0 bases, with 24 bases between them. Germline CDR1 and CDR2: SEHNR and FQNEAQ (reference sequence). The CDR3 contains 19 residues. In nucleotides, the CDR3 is TGTGCCAGCAGCCCTCGGGGGGCAGGGGCTTCTATTAGCACAGATACGCAGTATTTT. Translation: CASSPRGAGASISTDTQYF.

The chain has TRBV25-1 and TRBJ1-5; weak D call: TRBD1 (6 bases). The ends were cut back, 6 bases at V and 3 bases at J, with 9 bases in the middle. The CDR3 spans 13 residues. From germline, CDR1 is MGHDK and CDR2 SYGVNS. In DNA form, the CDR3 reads TGTGCCAGCAGACAGGGTTCCAATCAGCCCCAGCATTTT. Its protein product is CASRQGSNQPQHF.

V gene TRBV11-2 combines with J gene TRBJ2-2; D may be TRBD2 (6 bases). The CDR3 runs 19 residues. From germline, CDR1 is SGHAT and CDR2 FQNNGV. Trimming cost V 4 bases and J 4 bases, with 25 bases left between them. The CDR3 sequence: CASSSHRRGEVAATGELFF. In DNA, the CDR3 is TGTGCCAGCAGCTCTCACCGGAGGGGAGAGGTCGCGGCCACCGGGGAGCTGTTTTTT.

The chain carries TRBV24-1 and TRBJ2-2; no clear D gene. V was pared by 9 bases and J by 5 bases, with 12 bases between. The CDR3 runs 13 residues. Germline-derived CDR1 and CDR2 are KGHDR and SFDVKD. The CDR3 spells CATGSSGTGELFF. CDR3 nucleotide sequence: TGTGCCACCGGTTCGTCCGGGACCGGGGAGCTGTTTTTT.

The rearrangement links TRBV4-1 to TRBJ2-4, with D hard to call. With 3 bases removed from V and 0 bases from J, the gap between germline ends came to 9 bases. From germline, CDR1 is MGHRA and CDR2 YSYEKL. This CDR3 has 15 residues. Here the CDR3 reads CASSQLLLAKNIQYF. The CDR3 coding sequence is TGCGCCAGCAGCCAGTTACTACTAGCCAAAAACATTCAGTACTTC.

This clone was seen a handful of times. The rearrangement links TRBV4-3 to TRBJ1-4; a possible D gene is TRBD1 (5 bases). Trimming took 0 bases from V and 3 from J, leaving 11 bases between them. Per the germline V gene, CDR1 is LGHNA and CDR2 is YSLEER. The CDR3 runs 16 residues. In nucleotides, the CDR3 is TGCGCCAGCAGCCAAGATATTGCAGGGTCTAATGAAAAACTGTTTTTT. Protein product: CASSQDIAGSNEKLFF.

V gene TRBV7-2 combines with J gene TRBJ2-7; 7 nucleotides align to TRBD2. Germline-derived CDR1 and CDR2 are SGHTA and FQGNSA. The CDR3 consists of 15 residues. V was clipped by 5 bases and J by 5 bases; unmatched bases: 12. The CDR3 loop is CASSLVGGGPHEQYV. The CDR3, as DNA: TGTGCCAGCAGCCTTGTGGGGGGAGGGCCCCACGAGCAGTACGTC.

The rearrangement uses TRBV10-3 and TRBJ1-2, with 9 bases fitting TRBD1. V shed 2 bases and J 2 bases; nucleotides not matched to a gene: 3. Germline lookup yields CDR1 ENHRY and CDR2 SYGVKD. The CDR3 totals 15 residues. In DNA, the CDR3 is TGTGCCATCAGTGAGGGGGACAGGGCGAACTATGGCTACACCTTC. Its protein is CAISEGDRANYGYTF.

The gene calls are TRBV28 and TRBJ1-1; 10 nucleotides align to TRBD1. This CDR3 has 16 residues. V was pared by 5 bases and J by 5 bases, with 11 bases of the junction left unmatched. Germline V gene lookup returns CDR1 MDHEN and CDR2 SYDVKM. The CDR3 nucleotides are TGTGCCAGCAGTACGCCGAGGGACAGGGGAAGGACTGAAGCTTTCTTT. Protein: CASSTPRDRGRTEAFF. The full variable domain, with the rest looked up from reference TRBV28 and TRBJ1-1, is DVKVTQSSRYLVKRTGEKVFLECVQDMDHENMFWYRQDPGLGLRLIYFSYDVKMKEKGDIPEGYSVSREKKERFSLILESASTNQTSMYLCASSTPRDRGRTEAFFGQGTRLTVV.

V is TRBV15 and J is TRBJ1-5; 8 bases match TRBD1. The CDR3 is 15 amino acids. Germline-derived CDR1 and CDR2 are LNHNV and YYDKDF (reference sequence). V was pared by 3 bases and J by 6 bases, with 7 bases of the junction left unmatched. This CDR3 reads CATSRAGGAGQPQHF. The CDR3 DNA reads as TGTGCCACCAGCAGGGCAGGGGGCGCAGGTCAGCCCCAGCATTTT.

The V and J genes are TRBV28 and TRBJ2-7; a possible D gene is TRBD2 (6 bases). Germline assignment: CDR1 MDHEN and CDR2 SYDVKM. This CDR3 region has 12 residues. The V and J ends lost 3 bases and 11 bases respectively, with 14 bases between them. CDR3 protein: CASSLGAEGKYF. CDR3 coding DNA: TGTGCCAGCAGTTTGGGTGCGGAGGGCAAGTACTTC. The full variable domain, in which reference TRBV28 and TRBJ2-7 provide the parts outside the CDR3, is DVKVTQSSRYLVKRTGEKVFLECVQDMDHENMFWYRQDPGLGLRLIYFSYDVKMKEKGDIPEGYSVSREKKERFSLILESASTNQTSMYLCASSLGAEGKYFGPGTRLTVT.

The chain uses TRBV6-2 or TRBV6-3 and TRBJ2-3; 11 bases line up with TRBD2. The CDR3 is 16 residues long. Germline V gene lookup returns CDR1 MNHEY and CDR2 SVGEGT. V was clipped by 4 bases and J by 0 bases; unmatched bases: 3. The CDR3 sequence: CASSSLAGGSTDTQYF. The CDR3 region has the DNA TGTGCCAGCAGTTCCCTAGCGGGGGGTAGCACAGATACGCAGTATTTT.

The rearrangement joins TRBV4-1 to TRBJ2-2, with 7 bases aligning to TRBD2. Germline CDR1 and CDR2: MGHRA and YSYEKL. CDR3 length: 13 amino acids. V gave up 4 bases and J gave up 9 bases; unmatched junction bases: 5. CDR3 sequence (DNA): TGCGCCAGCAGCCGGGGCGGGGGACGGGAGCTGTTTTTT. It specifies CASSRGGGRELFF.

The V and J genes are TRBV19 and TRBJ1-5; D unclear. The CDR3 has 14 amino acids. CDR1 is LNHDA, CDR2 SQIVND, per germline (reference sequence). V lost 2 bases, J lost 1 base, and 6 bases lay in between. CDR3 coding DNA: TGTGCCAGTAGTATACATGTGAGCAATCAGCCCCAGCATTTT. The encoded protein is CASSIHVSNQPQHF.